A single T cell receptor (beta chain) is shown here with its context. The data stem from a study of cytomegalovirus exposure and HLA in healthy donors. Sequenced by immunoSEQ multiplex PCR; TCRdb stores in-frame clones only, minus some. The sample lists about 76,000 clones, around 95% occurring once. This CDR3 has 14 residues. The V end lost 3 bases, the J end lost 4 bases, and 12 bases lay between the germline ends. Germline lookup yields CDR1 LNHNV and CDR2 YYDKDF (reference sequence). The sequenced sample consisted of PBMCs. The chain links TRBV15 to TRBJ1-1, with D possibly TRBD1 on 6 matching bases. This receptor was obtained from a woman under 30 in good health and CMV-seropositive. The CDR3 nucleotides are TGTGCCACCAGCAGCACAGGGAGGGGCACTGAAGCTTTCTTT. Translating it yields CATSSTGRGTEAFF.